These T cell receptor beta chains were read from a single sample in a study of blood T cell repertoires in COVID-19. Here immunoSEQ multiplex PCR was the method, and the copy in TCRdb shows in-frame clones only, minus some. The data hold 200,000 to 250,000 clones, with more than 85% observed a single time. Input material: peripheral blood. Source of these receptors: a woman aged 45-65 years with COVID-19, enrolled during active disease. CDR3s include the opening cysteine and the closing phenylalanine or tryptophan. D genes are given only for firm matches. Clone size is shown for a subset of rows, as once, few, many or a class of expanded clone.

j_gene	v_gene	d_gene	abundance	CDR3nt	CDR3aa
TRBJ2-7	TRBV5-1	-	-	TGCGCCAGCAGCTCCTACCTCTCCTACGAGCAGTACTTC	CASSSYLSYEQYF
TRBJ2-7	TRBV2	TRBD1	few	TGTGCCACCTCCGACAGGGGTTCCTACGAGCAGTACTTC	CATSDRGSYEQYF
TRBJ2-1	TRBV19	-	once	TGTGCCAGTAGGGGAGGAGGCCGGAATGAGCAGTTCTTC	CASRGGGRNEQFF
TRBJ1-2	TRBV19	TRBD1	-	TGTGCCAGTAGTATTGACAGGGGTGGCTACACCTTC	CASSIDRGGYTF
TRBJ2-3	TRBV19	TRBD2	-	TGTGCCAGTAGTATATCGGGAGGCACGCAGTATTTT	CASSISGGTQYF
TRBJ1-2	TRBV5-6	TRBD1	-	TGTGCCAGCAGCGCGGGACAGGGGATCTATGGCTACACCTTC	CASSAGQGIYGYTF
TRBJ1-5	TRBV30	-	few	TGTGCCTGGAGTGTACAGGGTGACAATCAGCCCCAGCATTTT	CAWSVQGDNQPQHF
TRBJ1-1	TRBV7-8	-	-	TGTGCCAGCAGCCCCTCCGGGGGGCCGTCTTTCTTT	CASSPSGGPSFF
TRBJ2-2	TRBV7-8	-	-	TGTGCCAGCAGCTTACCGGGCCCGGGGAGGGAGCTGTTTTTT	CASSLPGPGRELFF
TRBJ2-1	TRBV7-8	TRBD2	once	TGTGCCAGCAGCGCCCTTCTAGCGGGGGCCTTCAATGAGCAGTTCTTC	CASSALLAGAFNEQFF
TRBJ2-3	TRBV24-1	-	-	TGTGCCACCAGTGACCAAGGACTACCAGGAGATACGCAGTATTTT	CATSDQGLPGDTQYF
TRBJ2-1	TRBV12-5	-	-	TGTGCTAGTGGTTTAGCGGCGAATGAGCAGTTCTTC	CASGLAANEQFF
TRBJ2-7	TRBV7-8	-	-	TGTGCCAGCAGTCCCAGTCGTCGAGGGATCTACGAGCAGTACTTC	CASSPSRRGIYEQYF
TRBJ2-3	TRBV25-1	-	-	TGTGCCAGCCTATCGGGAAGCGATACGCAGTATTTT	CASLSGSDTQYF
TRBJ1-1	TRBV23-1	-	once	TGCGCCAGCAGTCAATCTCGGGGGACGGTATTCTCAGGCGCTTTCTTT	CASSQSRGTVFSGAFF
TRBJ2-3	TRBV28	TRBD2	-	TGTGCCAGCAGTCCCGGGGGGGCGACAGATACGCAGTATTTT	CASSPGGATDTQYF
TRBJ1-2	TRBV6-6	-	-	TGTGCCAGCAGTTACTCGGACTTAAACTATGGCTACACCTTC	CASSYSDLNYGYTF
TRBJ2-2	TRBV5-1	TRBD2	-	TGCGCCAGCAGCGTAGGGACTAGCGGAACCACCGGGGAGCTGTTTTTT	CASSVGTSGTTGELFF
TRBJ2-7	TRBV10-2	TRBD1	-	TGCGCCAGCAGTGAGAGGACAGGGGGCGCGGCATACGAGCAGTACTTC	CASSERTGGAAYEQYF
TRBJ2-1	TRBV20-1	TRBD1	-	TGCAGTGCTGTAGGGACAGGGGAGCAGTTCTTC	CSAVGTGEQFF
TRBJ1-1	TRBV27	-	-	TGTGCCAGCAGTTTATGGGCAGGGGAGACTGAAGCTTTCTTT	CASSLWAGETEAFF
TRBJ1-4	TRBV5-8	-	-	TGTGCCAGCAGCTTCCAGGGGCCGGTAAAACTGTTTTTT	CASSFQGPVKLFF